The source of this TCR beta chain is a study of Tregs in tolerant kidney transplant recipients. Unstimulated Tregs (CD4+CD25+CD127-) and CD4+CD25- non-Tregs were sorted from PBMCs. Study-wide findings and caveats: Validation in larger populations is needed because few patients were studied. No direct test of biological reproducibility was done here. Tregs expanded with activated donor B cells seemed most donor-specific.

The method was immunoSEQ multiplex PCR; TCRdb's version includes in-frame clones alone and lacks a portion of them. The sample lists over 60,000 clones, about 83% seen once, with roughly 4.9% in the top ten. Per germline, CDR1 SGHVS and CDR2 FNYEAQ. The CDR3 is made up of 14 amino acids. The V and J ends lost 5 bases and 8 bases, in that order; junction bases with no gene match: 5. This clone has more than one count but fewer than ten. Its antigen is undetermined. This TCR came from a human donor in good health. V is TRBV7-6 and J is TRBJ1-6; TRBD1 aligns across 8 bases. The source material was CD4+ T cells from blood. The CDR3 sequence is CASSVGQGDSPLHF. The CDR3 DNA sequence: TGTGCCAGCAGCGTCGGACAGGGAGATTCACCCCTCCACTTT. Together with reference TRBV7-6 and TRBJ1-6, the CDR3 gives the full variable domain: GAGVSQSPRYKVTKRGQDVALRCDPISGHVSLYWYRQALGQGPEFLTYFNYEAQQDKSGLPNDRFSAERPEGSISTLTIQRTEQRDSAMYRCASSVGQGDSPLHFGNGTRLTVT.